One sample yielded the 17 T cell receptor beta chains listed below, sequenced in a study of shared clonotypes between healthy human individuals. Repertoires were generated with immunoSEQ multiplex PCR, while TCRdb's copy carries only in-frame clones and drops some. The repertoire consists of 950,000 to 1,200,000 clones, with around 77% occurring once and the leading ten covering 0.89%. Sample: memory CD4+ T cells from PBMCs. Subset in this sample: CD45RA-negative fraction. The receptor source for this set is a man aged 18 to 30 in good health. Some clones in this sample may be carry-over from other donors' samples.

V is TRBV11-2 and J is TRBJ1-1; D is perhaps TRBD1 (6 bases). In germline, CDR1 is SGHAT, CDR2 FQNNGV. The length of the CDR3 is 17 residues. Trimming shortened V by 1 base and J by 7 bases, and 22 bases separated the two germline ends. The CDR3 spells CASSLVGPLQGRGEAFF. In nucleotides, the CDR3 is TGTGCCAGCAGCTTAGTCGGTCCTCTGCAGGGGCGAGGTGAAGCTTTCTTT.

A word on this clone: Compared with germline, one end of the junction differs, possibly owing to a read error. This chain links TRBV5-1 with TRBJ2-7, with 10 positions matching TRBD2. Germline V gene sequence: CDR1 SGHRS, CDR2 YFSETQ. The CDR3 has 14 residues. CDR3 sequence (DNA): TGCGCCAGCAGCTGGGGGACTAGCGATAGAATATCACTCTTC. It codes for CASSWGTSDRISLF.

As to this clone: The same CDR3 is also encoded by other DNA sequences in this sample. The chain has TRBV7-2 and TRBJ1-5; TRBD1 is a possible D gene (5 bases). The length of the CDR3 is 13 residues. V was pared by 2 bases and J by 7 bases, with 9 bases between. The germline V gene has CDR1 SGHTA and CDR2 FQGNSA. This chain's CDR3 is CASSLQGNQPQHF. Here the CDR3 DNA reads TGTGCCAGCAGCTTACAGGGTAACCAGCCCCAGCATTTT.

The CDR3: CASPGLESTDTQYF. The CDR3 DNA reads as TGTGCCAGCCCTGGGCTAGAGAGCACAGATACGCAGTATTTT. The V gene is TRBV6-1, the J gene TRBJ2-3; D is ambiguous. Per germline, CDR1 MNHNS and CDR2 SASEGT. The CDR3 length is 14 residues. Trimming cost V 8 bases and J 0 bases, with 12 bases left between them.

As to this clone: Other DNA sequences in the sample encode the same CDR3. V and J are TRBV5-5 and TRBJ1-5, with D hard to call. CDR1 SGHKS and CDR2 YYEKEE come from the germline V gene (reference sequence). Trimming removed 2 bases from V and 0 bases from J, with 3 bases in between. This CDR3 spans 13 amino acids. CDR3 sequence (DNA): TGTGCCAGCAGCTTCGATAGCAATCAGCCCCAGCATTTT. Protein: CASSFDSNQPQHF.

The rearrangement uses TRBV2 and TRBJ1-5, with D unclear. V gave up 7 bases and J gave up 10 bases, with 23 bases separating them. The germline V gene encodes CDR1 SNHLY and CDR2 FYNNEI. The CDR3 length is 15 residues. The CDR3 is CASTPRGGTGNPQHF. CDR3 sequence (DNA): TGTGCCAGCACCCCCCGAGGAGGTACTGGGAATCCCCAGCATTTT.

The rearrangement joins TRBV27 to TRBJ1-2; TRBD1 might be the D (6 bases). CDR1 and CDR2 from the germline V gene are MNHEY and SMNVEV (reference sequence). V lost 5 bases and J 6 bases, leaving 19 bases between the germline ends. The CDR3 has 15 amino acids. For the CDR3, the DNA is TGTGCCAGCAGTCCACCCCGGGACACGGGTCATGGCTACACCTTC. Its protein is CASSPPRDTGHGYTF.

This CDR3 reads CASSLEGLEGTGNTIYF. CDR3 DNA sequence: TGTGCCAGCAGCTTAGAAGGGTTGGAGGGGACTGGAAACACCATATATTTT. This sequence joins TRBV11-2 and TRBJ1-3, with a possible D match to TRBD1 (5 bases). The V end was cut by 0 bases, the J end by 2 bases, with 14 bases between. This CDR3 contains 17 residues. CDR1 is SGHAT, CDR2 FQNNGV, per germline.

Comments on this clone: The sample contains more than one DNA sequence encoding this CDR3. The chain uses TRBV6-5 and TRBJ2-5; D not resolved. Germline V CDR1 and CDR2: MNHEY, SVGAGI. CDR3 length: 12 residues. V was pared by 0 bases and J by 4 bases, with 3 bases between. CDR3 coding DNA: TGTGCCAGCAGTTACTCGAGAGAGACCCAGTACTTC. It specifies CASSYSRETQYF.

The V and J genes are TRBV5-1 and TRBJ2-7; no clear D. The germline V gene encodes CDR1 SGHRS and CDR2 YFSETQ. Trimming took 5 bases from V and 4 from J, leaving 13 bases between them. This CDR3 comprises 13 residues. This CDR3 reads CASSRVGSYEQYF. Here the CDR3 DNA reads TGCGCCAGCAGTCGGGTTGGGTCTTACGAGCAGTACTTC.

V usage is TRBV30 and J usage is TRBJ1-5; D may be TRBD1 (5 bases). Trimming took 1 base from V and 7 from J, leaving 11 bases between them. Germline V lookup: CDR1 GTSNPN, CDR2 SVGIG (reference sequence). This CDR3 region has 13 residues. CDR3 bases: TGTGCCTGGAGTGACTCAGGGTTCCAGCCCCAGCATTTT. Protein sequence: CAWSDSGFQPQHF.

The CDR3 DNA follows: TGTGCCAGCAGCCGGGGTGCCGACAGGTACAATCAGCCCCAGCATTTT. Translating it yields CASSRGADRYNQPQHF. The chain couples TRBV5-8 to TRBJ1-5; possibly TRBD1 for D (6 bases). The CDR3 is 16 residues long. The ends were cut back, 4 bases at V and 3 bases at J, with 17 bases in the middle. Per the germline V gene, CDR1 is SGHTS and CDR2 is YDEGEE. Full variable domain (remainder filled in from reference TRBV5-8 and TRBJ1-5): EAGVTQSPTHLIKTRGQQATLRCSPISGHTSVYWYQQALGLGLQFLLWYDEGEERNRGNFPPRFSGRQFPNYSSELNVNALELEDSALYLCASSRGADRYNQPQHFGDGTRLSIL.

This clone was detected a few times. V usage is TRBV2 and J usage is TRBJ1-5; the match to TRBD1 covers 11 bases. The length of the CDR3 is 18 residues. The V segment lost 8 bases and the J segment 3 bases; nucleotides outside the gene matches: 15. Per the germline V gene, CDR1 is SNHLY and CDR2 is FYNNEI. CDR3 DNA: TGTGCCAGCGTAAAGGGGACAGGGGGATGGTCGAACAATCAGCCCCAGCATTTT. Encoded protein: CASVKGTGGWSNNQPQHF.

The rearrangement uses TRBV10-3 and TRBJ2-1; 8 bases match TRBD2. The CDR3 covers 19 residues. V dropped 2 bases and J dropped 0; count of bases not matched to a gene: 12. The germline CDR1 and CDR2 sequences are ENHRY and SYGVKD. Written as DNA, the CDR3 is TGTGCCATCAGTGAGATAGGGACTAGGAGGCGGGTCTCCTACAATGAGCAGTTCTTC. Protein: CAISEIGTRRRVSYNEQFF.

This sequence joins TRBV27 and TRBJ1-1, with 7 nucleotides matching TRBD1. CDR3 length: 14 residues. The ends lost 10 bases at V and 1 base at J; junction bases unmatched: 9. Germline V CDR1 and CDR2: MNHEY, SMNVEV (reference sequence). The CDR3 bases are TGTGCCACTCAACCCGGGACAGCGAACACTGAAGCTTTCTTT. Translating gives CATQPGTANTEAFF.

The chain is built from TRBV7-3 and TRBJ2-1, with 10 positions matching TRBD2. The germline V gene encodes CDR1 SGHTA and CDR2 FQGTGA. The CDR3 sequence is 19 residues long. Trimming took 3 bases from V and 5 from J; bases not matched to a gene: 16. CDR3 residues: CASSFQGLAHGGANNEQFF. In nucleotides, the CDR3 is TGTGCCAGCAGCTTCCAGGGACTAGCGCACGGCGGGGCGAACAATGAGCAGTTCTTC.

The J gene is TRBJ2-2, the V gene TRBV7-8; a weak D match, TRBD2 (6 bases). V lost 0 bases and J 4 bases, leaving 6 bases between the germline ends. The CDR3 length is 14 residues. In germline, CDR1 is SGHVS, CDR2 FQNEAQ. CDR3 sequence reads: CASSLAGGTGELFF. DNA of the CDR3: TGTGCCAGCAGCTTAGCGGGAGGCACCGGGGAGCTGTTTTTT.